A single sample is the source of the 22 T cell receptor beta chains below, sequenced in a study of T cell responses to AZD1222 COVID-19 vaccine. Some clones are missing from TCRdb's copy, which holds only in-frame ones; the method was immunoSEQ multiplex PCR. Of 150,000 to 200,000 clones in the sample, roughly 92% are singletons; the top ten hold less than 11%. Sequenced here: peripheral blood, sampled on day 0 of AZD1222 vaccination. These receptors all come from an adult in good health.

This clone was seen once. The gene calls are TRBV7-2 and TRBJ2-1; D perhaps matches TRBD1 (5 bases). Germline lookup yields CDR1 SGHTA and CDR2 FQGNSA. The CDR3 is made up of 14 amino acids. V shed 5 bases and J shed 6 bases, with 14 bases lying between them. The CDR3 DNA reads as TGTGCCAGCAGCCGGGCCCCAGGGCCCAATGAGCAGTTCTTC. This sequence encodes CASSRAPGPNEQFF.

This clone was recorded once. The chain links TRBV20-1 to TRBJ1-5, with D unresolved. The V end was cut by 1 base, the J end by 7 bases, with 5 bases between. Looked up from germline, CDR1 is DFQATT and CDR2 is SNEGSKA (reference sequence). The CDR3 length is 11 residues. This CDR3 reads CSARGEQPQHF. CDR3 DNA: TGCAGTGCTAGAGGGGAGCAGCCCCAGCATTTT.

The chain is built from TRBV6-5 and TRBJ1-1; D uncertain. Trimming took off 0 bases at V and 8 bases at J, with 13 bases between the two ends. This CDR3 contains 14 residues. CDR1 and CDR2 from the germline V gene are MNHEY and SVGAGI. CDR3 amino acids: CASSYSTLTEEAFF. The CDR3 bases are TGTGCCAGCAGTTACTCGACTCTTACAGAAGAAGCTTTCTTT.

The chain couples TRBV19 to TRBJ1-5; D possibly corresponds to TRBD1 (6 bases). CDR3 length equals 14 residues. CDR1 and CDR2 (germline): LNHDA, SQIVND (reference sequence). The V gene lost 5 bases and the J gene lost 3 bases, with 11 bases spanning the gap. Written as DNA, the CDR3 is TGTGCCAGTAGTTCCAGGGGACTCAATCAGCCCCAGCATTTT. Residues: CASSSRGLNQPQHF.

V gene TRBV11-3 combines with J gene TRBJ2-5, with D tentatively TRBD1 (6 bases). Trimming removed 5 bases from V and 2 bases from J, with 15 bases in between. CDR3 size: 15 residues. Germline-derived CDR1 and CDR2 are SGHNT and YENEEA. CDR3 protein: CASSPRAGQQETQYF. The CDR3 nucleotides read TGTGCCAGCAGCCCGAGGGCTGGACAGCAAGAGACCCAGTACTTC. Full variable domain (rest looked up from reference TRBV11-3 and TRBJ2-5): EAGVVQSPRYKIIEKKQPVAFWCNPISGHNTLYWYLQNLGQGPELLIRYENEEAVDDSQLPKDRFSAERLKGVDSTLKIQPAELGDSAVYLCASSPRAGQQETQYFGPGTRLLVL.

CDR3 in amino acids: CASSLSLGDEQYF. The CDR3 DNA reads as TGTGCCAGCAGTTTAAGTTTGGGGGACGAGCAGTACTTC. This rearrangement joins TRBV27 to TRBJ2-7; D may match TRBD1 or TRBD2 (5 bases each). The CDR3 is 13 residues long. The germline V gene encodes CDR1 MNHEY and CDR2 SMNVEV (reference sequence). Trimming pared 2 bases from V and 5 bases from J, leaving 10 bases between.

The chain couples TRBV19 to TRBJ1-6; D possibly corresponds to TRBD1 (5 bases). The CDR3 has 13 residues. The V end lost 7 bases, the J end lost 9 bases, and 13 bases lay between the germline ends. Germline values: CDR1 LNHDA, CDR2 SQIVND (reference sequence). The CDR3 bases are TGTGCCAGTAAGGAGGGACGCAGTTCACCCCTCCACTTT. Translating it yields CASKEGRSSPLHF. Complete variable domain (other parts from reference TRBV19 and TRBJ1-6): DGGITQSPKYLFRKEGQNVTLSCEQNLNHDAMYWYRQDPGQGLRLIYYSQIVNDFQKGDIAEGYSVSREKKESFPLTVTSAQKNPTAFYLCASKEGRSSPLHFGNGTRLTVT.

The genes are TRBV18 and TRBJ2-1, with unresolved D. V lost 3 bases, J lost 8 bases, and 17 bases lay in between. This CDR3 is 15 amino acids long. Germline CDR1 is KGHSH and CDR2 is LQKENI. DNA of the CDR3: TGTGCCAGCTCACCTCCGGCCTCTACCAGCGATGAGCAGTTCTTC. Protein product: CASSPPASTSDEQFF.

The chain carries TRBV28 and TRBJ1-2; no clear D gene. V shed 2 bases and J shed 3 bases, with 10 bases lying between them. Germline values: CDR1 MDHEN, CDR2 SYDVKM. This CDR3 comprises 14 residues. For the CDR3, the DNA is TGTGCCAGCAGTTTAGGGTCGGCCGACTATGGCTACACCTTC. It translates to CASSLGSADYGYTF.

The chain joins TRBV28 to TRBJ2-3, with D hard to call. CDR1 and CDR2 (germline): MDHEN, SYDVKM. The V end was cut by 5 bases, the J end by 1 base, with 16 bases between. The CDR3 sequence is 16 residues long. The chain's CDR3 is CASSPQTKKGTDTQYF. CDR3 DNA sequence: TGTGCCAGCAGTCCCCAAACAAAGAAGGGCACAGATACGCAGTATTTT.

This clone was observed once. The chain has TRBV28 and TRBJ1-1; tentatively, D is TRBD1 (6 bases). Germline V CDR1 and CDR2: MDHEN, SYDVKM. V gave up 5 bases and J gave up 1 base, with 14 bases separating them. This CDR3 has 15 amino acids. CDR3 in amino acids: CASSPPRGGNTEAFF. For the CDR3, the DNA is TGTGCCAGCAGTCCCCCTCGAGGGGGGAACACTGAAGCTTTCTTT.

This clone was found once. The chain is built from TRBV5-6 and TRBJ2-1; possible D gene TRBD1, 5 bases. In germline, CDR1 is SGHDT, CDR2 YYEEEE. The length of the CDR3 is 13 residues. Trimming took 1 base from V and 6 from J, leaving 8 bases between them. In nucleotides, the CDR3 is TGTGCCAGCAGCTTGACAAGGGGCAATGAGCAGTTCTTC. Protein sequence: CASSLTRGNEQFF. Drawing the rest from reference TRBV5-6 and TRBJ2-1, the complete variable domain is DAGVTQSPTHLIKTRGQQVTLRCSPKSGHDTVSWYQQALGQGPQFIFQYYEEEERQRGNFPDRFSGHQFPNYSSELNVNALLLGDSALYLCASSLTRGNEQFFGPGTRLTVL.

The chain uses TRBV5-1 and TRBJ1-1, with D possibly being TRBD1 (5 bases). Trimming removed 4 bases at V and 4 bases at J, with 14 bases between. Germline loops: CDR1 SGHRS, CDR2 YFSETQ. This CDR3 comprises 14 residues. As DNA, the CDR3 is TGCGCCAGCAGCGATACAGGTTGGGGCACTGAAGCTTTCTTT. The encoded protein is CASSDTGWGTEAFF. Using reference TRBV5-1 and TRBJ1-1 for the parts outside the CDR3, the full variable domain is KAGVTQTPRYLIKTRGQQVTLSCSPISGHRSVSWYQQTPGQGLQFLFEYFSETQRNKGNFPGRFSGRQFSNSRSEMNVSTLELGDSALYLCASSDTGWGTEAFFGQGTRLTVV.

This clone was picked up a small number of times. The V and J genes are TRBV9 and TRBJ1-4; the D is unclear. The V end was cut by 0 bases, the J end by 7 bases, with 10 bases between. The germline V gene has CDR1 SGDLS and CDR2 YYNGEE. CDR3 length: 14 amino acids. CDR3 coding DNA: TGTGCCAGCAGCGTAGGAGGGAAAGGTGAAAAACTGTTTTTT. Residues: CASSVGGKGEKLFF.

This chain connects TRBV4-1 to TRBJ2-7, with TRBD2 identical over 12 bases. The CDR3 covers 16 residues. Germline CDR1 reads MGHRA; CDR2 reads YSYEKL. V dropped 4 bases and J dropped 5; count of bases not matched to a gene: 9. CDR3 nucleotide sequence: TGCGCCAGCAGCCTGATCAGGACTAGCGGGAACAACGAGCAGTACTTC. Translated: CASSLIRTSGNNEQYF.

V gene TRBV18 combines with J gene TRBJ1-5, with D uncertain. CDR3 size: 14 residues. Germline V gene data show CDR1 as KGHSH and CDR2 as LQKENI. Trimming removed 4 bases at V and 1 base at J, with 8 bases between. DNA for the CDR3: TGTGCCAGCTCACGTCAGGAAAGCAATCAGCCCCAGCATTTT. This encodes CASSRQESNQPQHF.

V gene TRBV7-9 combines with J gene TRBJ1-1; D is unclear. The CDR3 covers 13 residues. The V gene's germline CDR1 is SEHNR and CDR2 FQNEAQ (reference sequence). V was shortened by 3 bases and J by 1 base, with 6 bases between the two germline ends. The CDR3 spells CASSLMTNTEAFF. CDR3 nucleotides: TGTGCCAGCAGCTTGATGACGAACACTGAAGCTTTCTTT.

This clone showed up just a few times. The chain has TRBV11-3 and TRBJ2-3; maybe TRBD2 (6 bases). The CDR3 extends over 13 amino acids. V shed 5 bases and J shed 5 bases, with 11 bases lying between them. Germline CDR1 and CDR2: SGHNT and YENEEA. The CDR3 loop reads CASSRRGGDTQYF. The CDR3 DNA is TGTGCCAGCAGCCGACGGGGAGGAGATACGCAGTATTTT.

The V and J genes are TRBV6-2 or TRBV6-3 and TRBJ1-1, with D uncertain. This CDR3 is 14 amino acids long. V lost 4 bases and J lost 4, with 13 bases in between. Germline CDR1 reads MNHEY; CDR2 reads SVGEGT. The CDR3 loop reads CASSFGQRFTEAFF. The CDR3 bases are TGTGCCAGCAGTTTCGGCCAGAGGTTCACTGAAGCTTTCTTT.

The rearrangement links TRBV7-9 to TRBJ1-1; D might be TRBD1 (5 bases). CDR1 is SEHNR, CDR2 FQNEAQ, per germline (reference sequence). The CDR3 has 14 amino acids. V shed 1 base and J shed 2 bases, with 8 bases lying between them. CDR3 sequence (DNA): TGTGCCAGCAGCTTAGTTGGGGCCAACACTGAAGCTTTCTTT. This translates into CASSLVGANTEAFF.

This clone was seen just once. CDR3 sequence: CASSLGTGVSYNEQFF. The DNA of the CDR3 is TGCGCCAGCAGCTTGGGGACAGGGGTATCCTACAATGAGCAGTTCTTC. This sequence joins TRBV5-1 and TRBJ2-1, with TRBD1 matching over 9 bases. CDR3 length: 16 amino acids. The trim removed 0 bases at V and 1 base at J, leaving 2 bases unmatched. CDR1 and CDR2 (germline): SGHRS, YFSETQ.

The V call is TRBV20-1, the J call TRBJ2-1; D is unclear. The CDR3 has 9 residues. Deletions cut 4 bases from V and 10 bases from J, with 5 bases between. Per the germline V gene, CDR1 is DFQATT and CDR2 is SNEGSKA (reference sequence). CDR3 DNA sequence: TGCAGTGCTAAGTGGGAGCAGTTCTTC. Translated, it gives CSAKWEQFF.